Presented here are 2 T cell receptor beta chains from one specimen sequenced in a study of T-cell reconstitution after alpha-beta-depleted transplantation in children. Unique molecular identifiers tagged the TCRbeta library. TCRdb recomputed calls from the PCR reads with MiXCR, one row per CDR3 protein. The sample lists some 200,000 distinct CDR3 sequences; 5.5% to 7% were seen once. The sequencing here drew on PBMCs, taken before TCRalphabeta/CD19-depleted stem cell transplant. These receptors all stem from a boy aged 2 to 10 with acute lymphoblastic leukemia, due to receive a stem cell transplant.

This clonotype was seen a handful of times. The genes are TRBV11-3 and TRBJ2-1, with D possibly being TRBD1 (6 bases). The CDR3 contains 14 residues. Germline V gene sequence: CDR1 SGHNT, CDR2 YENEEA. V was trimmed by 1 base and J by 6 bases, leaving 10 bases between them. For the CDR3, the DNA is TGTGCCAGCAGCTTAGGGGGGCCCGGCAATGAGCAGTTCTTC. It yields the protein CASSLGGPGNEQFF.

The V gene is TRBV20-1, the J gene TRBJ1-5; D is undetermined. CDR1 is DFQATT and CDR2 is SNEGSKA in the germline V gene (reference sequence). Trimming took off 3 bases at V and 6 bases at J, with 12 bases between the two ends. The CDR3 consists of 13 residues. In DNA form, the CDR3 reads TGCAGTGCTAGGTGGGGAGCGGGTCAGCCCCAGCATTTT. Translating gives CSARWGAGQPQHF.